This TCR beta chain originates from a study of cytomegalovirus exposure and HLA in healthy donors. General study findings and limits: A further, later analysis showed that HLA-associated TCR beta chains (compared with equally common others) were more clonally expanded.

The PCR contained 60 Vbeta and 13 Jbeta primers. Original processing methods: In a later analysis, some 10 million of 65 million to 80 million unique beta chains occurred in at least two donors. Assay: immunoSEQ multiplex PCR; the TCRdb copy retains only in-frame clones and omits some. V, J and clone size derive from that table, while D and trimming were established from the DNA sequence. The sample has about 160,000 clones; roughly two thirds are singletons. V dropped 8 bases and J dropped 0 bases, with 13 bases sitting between them. The length of the CDR3 is 14 residues. For this clone: What it recognizes is unknown.

Likely unrecorded immune exposures existed in these nominally healthy donors. The chain couples TRBV23-1 to TRBJ1-2; TRBD1 is a possible D gene (6 bases). TRBV23-1 falls under the ORF class, with uncertain function. The source material was PBMCs. The receptor was derived from a woman in her twenties or thirties in good health and CMV-seronegative. The CDR3 is CASLRDTTNYGYTF. The CDR3 DNA reads TGCGCCAGCCTCCGGGACACAACTAACTATGGCTACACCTTC.